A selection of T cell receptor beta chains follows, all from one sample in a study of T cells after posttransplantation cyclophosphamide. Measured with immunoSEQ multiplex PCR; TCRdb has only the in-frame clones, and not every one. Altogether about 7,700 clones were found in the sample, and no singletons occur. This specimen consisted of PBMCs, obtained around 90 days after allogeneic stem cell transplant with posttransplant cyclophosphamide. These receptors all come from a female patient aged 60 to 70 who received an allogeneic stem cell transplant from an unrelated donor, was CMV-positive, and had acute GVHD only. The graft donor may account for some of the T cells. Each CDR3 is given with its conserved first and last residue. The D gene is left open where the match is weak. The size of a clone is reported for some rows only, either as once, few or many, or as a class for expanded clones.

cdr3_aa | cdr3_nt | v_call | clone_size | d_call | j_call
CASSSPRTDTQYF | TGTGCCAGCAGTTCCCCTCGCACAGATACGCAGTATTTT | TRBV27 | many | NA | TRBJ2-3
CASSSGQGNTGELFF | TGTGCCAGCAGCTCCGGACAGGGGAACACCGGGGAGCTGTTTTTT | TRBV12-3/TRBV12-4 | many | TRBD1 | TRBJ2-2
CASSTGQGEAFF | TGTGCCAGCAGCACGGGACAGGGCGAAGCTTTCTTT | TRBV28 | many | TRBD1 | TRBJ1-1
CASSLVGLGRQGDYEQYF | TGCGCCAGCAGCTTGGTGGGGCTTGGGAGGCAGGGGGATTACGAGCAGTACTTC | TRBV5-1 | few | NA | TRBJ2-7
CASSPRSYEQYF | TGTGCCAGCAGCCCCCGCTCCTACGAGCAGTACTTC | TRBV13 | many | NA | TRBJ2-7
CSVVTGVEAFF | TGCAGCGTTGTGACAGGAGTAGAAGCTTTCTTT | TRBV29-1 | many | NA | TRBJ1-1
CASSDDRQFTGELFF | TGTGCCAGCAGCGACGATAGACAGTTCACCGGGGAGCTGTTTTTT | TRBV7-9 | many | NA | TRBJ2-2
CASSLRGERPQDYGYTF | TGTGCCAGCAGTCTCAGGGGAGAGAGGCCACAAGACTATGGCTACACCTTC | TRBV12-3/TRBV12-4 | many | NA | TRBJ1-2
CASSADRGSRPLHF | TGTGCCAGCAGCGCGGACAGGGGGAGTAGGCCCCTCCACTTT | TRBV2 | few | TRBD1 | TRBJ1-6
CASQTPDRPLEQFF | TGCGCCAGCCAAACCCCGGACAGGCCGCTTGAGCAGTTCTTC | TRBV10-1 | many | TRBD1 | TRBJ2-1
CASSLRGGWEQFF | TGTGCCAGCAGCTTGCGGGGGGGCTGGGAGCAGTTCTTC | TRBV5-8 | medium-sized | TRBD2 | TRBJ2-1
CASSFLARANIQYF | TGTGCCAGCAGTTTTTTAGCCAGGGCGAACATTCAGTACTTC | TRBV28 | medium-sized | NA | TRBJ2-4
CATSDFFPGTGDPNYGYTF | TGTGCCACCAGTGATTTCTTCCCCGGGACAGGAGACCCTAACTATGGCTACACCTTC | TRBV24-1 | many | TRBD1 | TRBJ1-2
CASSYSDRRTQYF | TGTGCCAGCAGTTATTCGGACAGACGGACCCAGTACTTC | TRBV6-2/TRBV6-3 | many | NA | TRBJ2-5
CASSPYLGTSTDTQYF | TGTGCCAGCAGCCCCTACCTAGGGACTAGCACAGATACGCAGTATTTT | TRBV9 | NA | NA | TRBJ2-3
CAIRPGQGGNTEAFF | TGTGCCATCAGGCCGGGACAGGGGGGGAACACTGAAGCTTTCTTT | TRBV10-3 | medium-sized | TRBD1 | TRBJ1-1
CASRQGNQPQHF | TGTGCCAGCAGACAGGGGAATCAGCCCCAGCATTTT | TRBV6-5 | many | TRBD1 | TRBJ1-5
CASSLMGGAENIQYF | TGTGCCAGTAGTCTCATGGGGGGGGCTGAGAACATTCAGTACTTC | TRBV19 | many | NA | TRBJ2-4
CASSPRQGGSYEQYF | TGTGCCAGCAGCCCCAGGCAGGGGGGATCCTACGAGCAGTACTTC | TRBV6-6 | many | NA | TRBJ2-7
CSVGGDSLTGYTF | TGCAGCGTTGGGGGGGACAGTCTCACGGGCTACACCTTC | TRBV29-1 | NA | TRBD1 | TRBJ1-2
CASSYPTGSEQYF | TGTGCCAGCAGTTACCCCACAGGGAGCGAGCAGTACTTC | TRBV6-2/TRBV6-3 | many | NA | TRBJ2-7
CASSPTQVDIYGYTF | TGCGCCAGCAGCCCAACTCAGGTGGACATCTATGGCTACACCTTC | TRBV4-1 | many | NA | TRBJ1-2
CASSLPQGVPYGYTF | TGTGCCAGCAGTTTACCACAGGGGGTGCCCTATGGCTACACCTTC | TRBV28 | NA | TRBD1 | TRBJ1-2